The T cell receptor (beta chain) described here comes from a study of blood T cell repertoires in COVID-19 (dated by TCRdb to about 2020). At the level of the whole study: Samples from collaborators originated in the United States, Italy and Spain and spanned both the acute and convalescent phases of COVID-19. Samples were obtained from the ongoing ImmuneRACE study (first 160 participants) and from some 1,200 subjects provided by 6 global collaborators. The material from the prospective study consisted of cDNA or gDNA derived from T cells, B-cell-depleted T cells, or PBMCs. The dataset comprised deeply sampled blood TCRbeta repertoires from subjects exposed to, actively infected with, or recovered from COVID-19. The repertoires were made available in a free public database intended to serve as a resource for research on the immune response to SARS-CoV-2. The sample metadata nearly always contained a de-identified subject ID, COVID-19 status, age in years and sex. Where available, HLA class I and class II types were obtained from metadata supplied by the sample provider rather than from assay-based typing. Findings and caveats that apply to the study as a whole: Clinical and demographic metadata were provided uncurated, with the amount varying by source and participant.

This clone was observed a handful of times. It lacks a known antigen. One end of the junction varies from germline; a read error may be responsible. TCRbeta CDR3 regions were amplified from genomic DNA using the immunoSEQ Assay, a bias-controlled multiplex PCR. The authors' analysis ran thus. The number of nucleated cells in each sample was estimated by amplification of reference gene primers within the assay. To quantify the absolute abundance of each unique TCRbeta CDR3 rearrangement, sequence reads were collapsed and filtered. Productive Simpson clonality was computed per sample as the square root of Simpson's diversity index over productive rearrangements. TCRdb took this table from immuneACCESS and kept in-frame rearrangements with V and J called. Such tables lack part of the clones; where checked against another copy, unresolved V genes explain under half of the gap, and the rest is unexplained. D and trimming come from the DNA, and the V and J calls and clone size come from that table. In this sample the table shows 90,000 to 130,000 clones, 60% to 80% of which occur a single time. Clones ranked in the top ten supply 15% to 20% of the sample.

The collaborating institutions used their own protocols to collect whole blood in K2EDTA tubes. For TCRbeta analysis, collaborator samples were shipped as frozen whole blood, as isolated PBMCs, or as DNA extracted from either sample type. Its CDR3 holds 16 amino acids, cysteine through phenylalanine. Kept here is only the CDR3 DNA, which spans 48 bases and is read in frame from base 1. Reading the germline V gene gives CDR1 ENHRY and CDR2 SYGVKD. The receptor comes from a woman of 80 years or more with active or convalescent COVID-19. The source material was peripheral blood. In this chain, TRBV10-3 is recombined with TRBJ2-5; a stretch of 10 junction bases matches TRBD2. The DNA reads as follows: TGTGCCACCAGTCGGGGAGGAACTAGCGGGAAAGAGACCCAGTACTTC. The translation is CATSRGGTSGKETQYF.